The 18 T cell receptor beta chains in this list originate from one sample, sequenced in a study of CD8 T cells in Susac syndrome. Reverse transcription of about 0.5 to 1 ug RNA was carried out with random hexamers. From the immunoSEQ multiplex PCR reads, TCRdb called clonotypes with MiXCR, one entry per CDR3 protein. The sample has 120,000 or so distinct CDR3 sequences, roughly 94% seen once. The specimen was CD8+ T cells from PBMCs. Receptors originate from a human donor with Susac syndrome.

The chain recombines TRBV19 with TRBJ2-1, with a weak D call TRBD1 (5 bases). This CDR3 contains 13 residues. CDR1 and CDR2 (germline): LNHDA, SQIVND (reference sequence). Trimming shortened V by 1 base and J by 7 bases, and 8 bases separated the two germline ends. CDR3 sequence (DNA): TGTGCCAGTAGTATAGCCCCAGGGAATGAGCAGTTCTTC. Amino acid sequence: CASSIAPGNEQFF.

The gene calls are TRBV20-1 and TRBJ2-7; the D is unclear. CDR1 DFQATT and CDR2 SNEGSKA come from the germline V gene (reference sequence). The CDR3 extends over 13 amino acids. The V end lost 2 bases, the J end lost 0 bases, and 8 bases lay between the germline ends. The CDR3 sequence is CSARPTLSYEQYF. CDR3 coding DNA: TGCAGTGCTAGACCGACACTCTCCTACGAGCAGTACTTC.

This clonotype was observed once. The chain uses TRBV29-1 and TRBJ1-1, with D uncertain. Germline assignment: CDR1 SQVTM and CDR2 ANQGSEA. V was shortened by 7 bases and J by 2 bases, with 11 bases between the two germline ends. The CDR3 spans 12 residues. CDR3 amino acids: CSATWENTEAFF. For the CDR3, the DNA is TGCAGCGCCACGTGGGAAAACACTGAAGCTTTCTTT.

The chain uses TRBV2 and TRBJ2-7, with 8 bases aligning to TRBD1. This CDR3 comprises 12 residues. V shed 11 bases and J 2 bases; nucleotides not matched to a gene: 5. The germline gives CDR1 SNHLY, CDR2 FYNNEI. The CDR3 loop reads CAYKTGAYEQYF. In DNA, the CDR3 is TGTGCCTACAAGACAGGGGCCTACGAGCAGTACTTC.

The J gene is TRBJ2-7, the V gene TRBV7-9; 9 bases match TRBD1. This CDR3 spans 15 amino acids. Looked up from germline, CDR1 is SEHNR and CDR2 is FQNEAQ (reference sequence). V was clipped by 3 bases and J by 1 base; unmatched bases: 4. CDR3 nucleotides: TGTGCCAGCAGCTTGAGACAGGGGGTTTCCTACGAGCAGTACTTC. This codes for CASSLRQGVSYEQYF. Drawing the rest from reference TRBV7-9 and TRBJ2-7, the complete variable domain is DTGVSQNPRHKITKRGQNVTFRCDPISEHNRLYWYRQTLGQGPEFLTYFQNEAQLEKSRLLSDRFSAERPKGSFSTLEIQRTEQGDSAMYLCASSLRQGVSYEQYFGPGTRLTVT.

This chain joins TRBV29-1 and TRBJ1-2, with D maybe TRBD1 (6 bases). Between the trimmed V and J ends, which lost 6 bases and 1 base, there was a span of 18 bases. Germline loops: CDR1 SQVTM, CDR2 ANQGSEA. This CDR3 has 15 amino acids. DNA for the CDR3: TGCAGCGTAGAAAGACCGGACAGAAATAACTATGGCTACACCTTC. It yields the protein CSVERPDRNNYGYTF.

The gene calls are TRBV5-1 and TRBJ2-1, with D perhaps matching TRBD1 or TRBD2 (5 bases each). The CDR3 length is 17 residues. The germline V gene has CDR1 SGHRS and CDR2 YFSETQ. V gave up 0 bases and J gave up 4 bases, with 17 bases separating them. Here the CDR3 reads CASSLGYGTMGYNEQFF. The CDR3 bases are TGCGCCAGCAGCTTGGGGTACGGGACCATGGGGTACAATGAGCAGTTCTTC. Using reference TRBV5-1 and TRBJ2-1 for the parts outside the CDR3, the full variable domain is KAGVTQTPRYLIKTRGQQVTLSCSPISGHRSVSWYQQTPGQGLQFLFEYFSETQRNKGNFPGRFSGRQFSNSRSEMNVSTLELGDSALYLCASSLGYGTMGYNEQFFGPGTRLTVL.

CDR3 coding DNA: TGCAGTGCTAGAGTCGGGGACATGAATACGCAGTATTTT. This sequence encodes CSARVGDMNTQYF. The chain employs TRBV20-1 and TRBJ2-3; D perhaps matches TRBD1 (6 bases). Trimming pared 1 base from V and 7 bases from J, leaving 12 bases between. Germline values: CDR1 DFQATT, CDR2 SNEGSKA (reference sequence). This CDR3 comprises 13 residues.

This chain links TRBV7-2 with TRBJ2-7, with D perhaps matching TRBD2 (5 bases). This CDR3 contains 14 residues. The V and J ends lost 5 bases and 2 bases respectively, with 13 bases between them. From germline, CDR1 is SGHTA and CDR2 FQGNSA. CDR3 nucleotide sequence: TGTGCCAGCAGCCCCGACTACCCAACCTACGAGCAGTACTTC. It specifies CASSPDYPTYEQYF.

The chain employs TRBV5-1 and TRBJ2-2; the D is unclear. CDR1 SGHRS and CDR2 YFSETQ come from the germline V gene. The V and J ends lost 7 bases and 4 bases respectively, with 11 bases between them. This CDR3 contains 13 residues. The DNA of the CDR3 is TGCGCCAGCGGCGAGTTTGGCACCGGGGAGCTGTTTTTT. This gives the protein CASGEFGTGELFF.

CDR3 protein: CATSNGETNEKLFF. For the CDR3, the DNA is TGTGCCACCAGCAATGGGGAAACTAATGAAAAACTGTTTTTT. The chain carries TRBV15 and TRBJ1-4; no definite D call. The V and J ends lost 4 bases and 1 base respectively, with 7 bases between them. The length of the CDR3 is 14 residues. The germline V gene has CDR1 LNHNV and CDR2 YYDKDF (reference sequence).

The chain has TRBV4-3 and TRBJ2-1; D might be TRBD1 (5 bases). CDR3 size: 17 residues. The V end lost 1 base, the J end lost 0 bases, and 13 bases lay between the germline ends. The germline V gene has CDR1 LGHNA and CDR2 YSLEER. The CDR3 DNA sequence: TGCGCCAGCAGCCAAGTATTAAGGGGAAGCTCCTACAATGAGCAGTTCTTC. Translated: CASSQVLRGSSYNEQFF.

The V and J genes are TRBV15 and TRBJ1-1; tentative D call: TRBD1 (5 bases). V lost 2 bases, J lost 1 base, and 8 bases lay in between. The CDR3 is 14 amino acids. The germline gives CDR1 LNHNV, CDR2 YYDKDF (reference sequence). CDR3 residues: CATSRRGPNTEAFF. In DNA form, the CDR3 reads TGTGCCACCAGCAGACGGGGCCCGAACACTGAAGCTTTCTTT.

CDR3 in DNA: TGTGCCAGCAGTTCTGACGGGGTTGGGGAGACCCAGTACTTC. This translates into CASSSDGVGETQYF. The chain is built from TRBV6-2 or TRBV6-3 and TRBJ2-5, with D maybe TRBD2 (5 bases). V gave up 4 bases and J gave up 5 bases, with 14 bases separating them. This CDR3 has 14 residues. Germline lookup yields CDR1 MNHEY and CDR2 SVGEGT.

J is TRBJ1-1 and V is TRBV27, with a possible D match to TRBD1 (5 bases). V was shortened by 11 bases and J by 1 base, with 8 bases between the two germline ends. Germline V gives CDR1 MNHEY, CDR2 SMNVEV (reference sequence). CDR3 size: 11 residues. The CDR3 DNA follows: TGTGCCGTTCAGGGGAACACTGAAGCTTTCTTT. It specifies CAVQGNTEAFF.

The chain is built from TRBV4-3 and TRBJ2-7; D is possibly TRBD2 (5 bases). This CDR3 is 16 amino acids long. Trimming left V 4 bases short and J 3 bases short, with 19 bases between. Germline lookup yields CDR1 LGHNA and CDR2 YSLEER. The CDR3 DNA reads TGCGCCAGCAGCCCCCTTTTGTTCGGGGAGAACTACGAGCAGTACTTC. Its protein is CASSPLLFGENYEQYF.

The chain recombines TRBV3-1 with TRBJ2-5; D gene uncertain. The V gene lost 4 bases and the J gene lost 4 bases, with 16 bases spanning the gap. In germline, CDR1 is LGHDT, CDR2 YNNKEL (reference sequence). The CDR3 runs 15 residues. CDR3 sequence reads: CASSPSNGVGETQYF. In DNA, the CDR3 is TGTGCCAGCAGCCCTTCAAATGGGGTCGGAGAGACCCAGTACTTC.

V usage is TRBV12-3 or TRBV12-4 and J usage is TRBJ2-3, with TRBD2 matching over 11 bases. V lost 4 bases, J lost 4 bases, and 1 base stayed unmatched. The CDR3 has 14 amino acids. CDR3 in amino acids: CASSSGLAADTQYF. The CDR3 DNA is TGTGCCAGCAGTTCGGGACTAGCGGCAGATACGCAGTATTTT.